This T cell receptor (beta chain) was retrieved from a study of shared clonotypes between healthy human individuals. Points from the study as a whole: Larger estimated richness was generally recorded for naive subsets relative to memory subsets. Generation of non-shared clonotypes was less probable than generation of clonotypes shared by all four donors.

The germline gives CDR1 SGHRS, CDR2 YFSETQ. CDR3 length: 15 residues. V gave up 3 bases and J gave up 1 base; unmatched junction bases: 2. Data came from immunoSEQ multiplex PCR; TCRdb stores just in-frame clones and leaves some out. The sample lists some 2 million clones, about 95% occurring once. Points on this clone: The target antigen is unknown. The sample has other DNA sequences that encode this CDR3 too.

CD45RO-negative CD8 cells positively selected for CCR7 made up the naive population, which excluded terminally differentiated effector memory CD45RA+ cells. The donor population consisted of healthy HIV-negative adults with no recent acute infections or vaccinations. The donors were all Caucasian adults (living in Nashville, Tennessee). This clonotype was obtained from a man aged 18 to 30 in good health. Input material: naive CD8+ T cells sorted from blood. The chain is built from TRBV5-1 and TRBJ2-3; 10 bases are shared with TRBD2. CDR3 region: CASSSGTSGTDTQYF. In DNA, the CDR3 is TGCGCCAGCAGCTCCGGGACTAGCGGCACAGATACGCAGTATTTT. Supplemented by reference TRBV5-1 and TRBJ2-3, the full variable domain reads KAGVTQTPRYLIKTRGQQVTLSCSPISGHRSVSWYQQTPGQGLQFLFEYFSETQRNKGNFPGRFSGRQFSNSRSEMNVSTLELGDSALYLCASSSGTSGTDTQYFGPGTRLTVL.